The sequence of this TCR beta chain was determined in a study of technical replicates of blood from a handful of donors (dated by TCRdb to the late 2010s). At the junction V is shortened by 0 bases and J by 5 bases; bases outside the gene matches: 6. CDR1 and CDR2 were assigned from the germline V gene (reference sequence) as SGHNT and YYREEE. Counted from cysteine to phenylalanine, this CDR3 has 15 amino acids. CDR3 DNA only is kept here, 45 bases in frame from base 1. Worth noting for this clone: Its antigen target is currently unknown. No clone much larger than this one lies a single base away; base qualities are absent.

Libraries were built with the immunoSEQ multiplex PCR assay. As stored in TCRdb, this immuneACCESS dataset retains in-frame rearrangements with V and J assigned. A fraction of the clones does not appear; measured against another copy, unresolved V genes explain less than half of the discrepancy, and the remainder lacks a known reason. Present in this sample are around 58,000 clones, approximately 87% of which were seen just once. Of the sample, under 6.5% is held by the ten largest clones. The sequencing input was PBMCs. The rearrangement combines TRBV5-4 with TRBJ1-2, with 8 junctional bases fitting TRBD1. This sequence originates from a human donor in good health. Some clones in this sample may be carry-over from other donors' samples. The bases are TGTGCCAGCAGCTTGGCTGGCAGGGGGCGGTATGGCTACACCTTC. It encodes CASSLAGRGRYGYTF.